The 26 T cell receptor beta chains below all came from one sample that was sequenced in a study of regulatory T cells in long-lasting Graves disease. CDR3-region Arm-PCR and iRepertoire HTBI primers produced the TCR beta libraries. TCRdb independently ran MiXCR on the multiplex PCR reads; one entry per CDR3 protein. The sample carries roughly 500,000 distinct CDR3 sequences, more than 10% recorded once. Time point: newly diagnosed GD, antithyroid drugs for less than 3 months. PBMC RNA served as the TCR library source. This same sample was also part of a study on T cells in Graves' hyperthyroidism and ophthalmopathy.

Sample: peripheral blood mononuclear cells (PBMCs), taken at new diagnosis, from a patient treated with antithyroid drugs. These receptors came from a woman in her thirties with Graves disease.

The chain uses TRBV14 and TRBJ2-4, with D unclear. The ends were cut back, 2 bases at V and 13 bases at J, with 12 bases in the middle. The CDR3 has 12 amino acids. Germline V CDR1 and CDR2: SGHDN, FVKESK. The chain's CDR3 is CASSQPPQDQYF. In nucleotides, the CDR3 is TGTGCCAGCAGCCAACCCCCCCAGGACCAGTACTTC.

This clonotype has just a few counts. The chain has TRBV2 and TRBJ1-2; no reliable D call. The V and J ends lost 5 bases and 8 bases respectively, with 15 bases between them. This CDR3 has 13 amino acids. Per the germline V gene, CDR1 is SNHLY and CDR2 is FYNNEI. The CDR3 loop is CASSRILREGYTF. The DNA for the CDR3 is TGTGCCAGCAGTCGCATCCTGAGGGAGGGCTACACCTTC.

This chain joins TRBV6-1 and TRBJ2-7; 7 bases agree with TRBD2. The length of the CDR3 is 14 residues. In germline, CDR1 is MNHNS, CDR2 SASEGT. J gave up 6 bases and V 6 bases, and 11 bases lay outside the gene matches. The CDR3 DNA sequence: TGTGCCAGCAGCAAAACTAGCGAGGGAGGCGAGCAGTACTTC. This sequence encodes CASSKTSEGGEQYF.

The chain carries TRBV10-3 and TRBJ1-2; D unresolved. Trimming stripped 2 bases from V and 2 bases from J, with 12 bases between. The CDR3 loop spans 15 amino acids. Germline V gene lookup returns CDR1 ENHRY and CDR2 SYGVKD. CDR3 region: CAISEGRWSNYGYTF. The CDR3 bases are TGTGCCATCAGTGAGGGGAGATGGTCCAACTATGGCTACACCTTC.

This clonotype appeared many times. The V and J genes are TRBV2 and TRBJ1-4; a weak D match, TRBD1 (5 bases). CDR1 and CDR2 (germline): SNHLY, FYNNEI. V was cut by 6 bases and J by 6 bases, with 17 bases left in between. The CDR3 runs to 15 residues. The CDR3 region is CASSGSGTLDEKLFF. The CDR3 DNA is TGTGCCAGCAGCGGCTCCGGGACGTTGGATGAAAAACTGTTTTTT.

This clonotype was recorded many times. The chain joins TRBV6-5 to TRBJ1-3; 8 bases fit TRBD1. This CDR3 contains 18 residues. The germline V gene encodes CDR1 MNHEY and CDR2 SVGAGI. V was clipped by 2 bases and J by 0 bases; unmatched bases: 9. This CDR3 reads CASSYRTGRSTSGNTIYF. The DNA of the CDR3 is TGTGCCAGCAGTTACCGGACAGGGCGATCGACCTCTGGAAACACCATATATTTT.

This clonotype appeared a few times. CDR3 nucleotides: TGTGCCAGCAGTGAGCTGGGGGCTTCTGGAAACACCATATATTTT. This encodes CASSELGASGNTIYF. The gene calls are TRBV25-1 and TRBJ1-3, with D perhaps TRBD1 (6 bases). Germline CDR1 and CDR2: MGHDK and SYGVNS. The V end lost 3 bases, the J end lost 1 base, and 10 bases lay between the germline ends. This CDR3 is built from 15 residues. The variable domain in full, completed from reference TRBV25-1 and TRBJ1-3, reads EADIYQTPRYLVIGTGKKITLECSQTMGHDKMYWYQQDPGMELHLIHYSYGVNSTEKGDLSSESTVSRIRTEHFPLTLESARPSHTSQYLCASSELGASGNTIYFGEGSWLTVV.

This clonotype was seen more than once but under ten times. The gene calls are TRBV15 and TRBJ1-1; D remains unclear. This CDR3 is built from 14 residues. Per germline, CDR1 LNHNV and CDR2 YYDKDF (reference sequence). Trimming took 5 bases from V and 3 from J, leaving 13 bases between them. The CDR3: CATSEAAGHTEAFF. Written as DNA, the CDR3 is TGTGCCACCAGCGAAGCGGCAGGACACACTGAAGCTTTCTTT. Drawing the rest from reference TRBV15 and TRBJ1-1, the complete variable domain is DAMVIQNPRYQVTQFGKPVTLSCSQTLNHNVMYWYQQKSSQAPKLLFHYYDKDFNNEADTPDNFQSRRPNTSFCFLDIRSPGLGDTAMYLCATSEAAGHTEAFFGQGTRLTVV.

This clonotype was picked up many times. The chain uses TRBV16 and TRBJ2-1; no reliable D call. Germline V gives CDR1 KGHSY, CDR2 FQNENV. Between the trimmed V and J ends, which lost 4 bases and 10 bases, there was a span of 14 bases. The CDR3 is made up of 13 amino acids. CDR3 DNA: TGTGCCAGCAGCCCTTTTAGAGGAAAGGAGCAGTTCTTC. It specifies CASSPFRGKEQFF.

The V call is TRBV20-1, the J call TRBJ1-1; D unresolved. The CDR3 has 14 residues. Trimming took 8 bases from V and 1 from J, leaving 17 bases between them. CDR1 DFQATT and CDR2 SNEGSKA come from the germline V gene (reference sequence). CDR3 in amino acids: CSKKAAAGNTEAFF. The CDR3 DNA is TGCAGTAAAAAGGCAGCAGCCGGGAACACTGAAGCTTTCTTT.

The chain joins TRBV11-1 to TRBJ1-1; D ambiguous. V gave up 7 bases and J gave up 7 bases, with 13 bases separating them. In germline, CDR1 is SGHAT, CDR2 FQDESV (reference sequence). This CDR3 region has 12 residues. CDR3 DNA: TGTGCCAGCAACGGTGCGTTCGATGAAGCTTTCTTT. Translated: CASNGAFDEAFF. The whole variable domain, remainder taken from reference TRBV11-1 and TRBJ1-1, is EAEVAQSPRYKITEKSQAVAFWCDPISGHATLYWYRQILGQGPELLVQFQDESVVDDSQLPKDRFSAERLKGVDSTLKIQPAELGDSAMYLCASNGAFDEAFFGQGTRLTVV.

The sample holds a few counts of this clonotype. The chain recombines TRBV12-3 or TRBV12-4 with TRBJ2-1; D may match TRBD1 or TRBD2 (5 bases each). The CDR3 is made up of 13 amino acids. V lost 7 bases and J lost 9, with 16 bases in between. CDR3: CASTPGTGGEQFF. The CDR3 nucleotides are TGTGCCAGCACTCCCGGGACCGGAGGTGAGCAGTTCTTC.

V is TRBV11-2 and J is TRBJ2-1, with TRBD2 identical over 8 bases. Germline CDR1 reads SGHAT; CDR2 reads FQNNGV. V shed 1 base and J 7 bases; nucleotides not matched to a gene: 6. This CDR3 contains 15 residues. CDR3 amino acids: CASSLAAGGWNEQFF. In DNA form, the CDR3 reads TGTGCCAGCAGCTTAGCTGCGGGAGGTTGGAATGAGCAGTTCTTC.

The chain uses TRBV11-2 and TRBJ1-5; D not resolved. CDR3 length: 13 residues. The germline V gene encodes CDR1 SGHAT and CDR2 FQNNGV. V was clipped by 4 bases and J by 13 bases, with 17 bases between them. The CDR3 coding sequence is TGTGCCAGCAGCTCTCGGGATGGGCGCATTCAGCATTTT. Its translation: CASSSRDGRIQHF.

This clonotype was seen at least ten times. The rearrangement uses TRBV20-1 and TRBJ2-4; D possibly corresponds to TRBD1 (6 bases). CDR1 DFQATT and CDR2 SNEGSKA come from the germline V gene (reference sequence). The CDR3 extends over 15 amino acids. Trimming left V 1 base short and J 1 base short, with 11 bases between. CDR3 nucleotides: TGCAGTGCTAGAGCGGCAGGGGAGGCCAAAAACATTCAGTACTTC. Its translation: CSARAAGEAKNIQYF.

This clonotype has a count of ten or more. The chain is built from TRBV6-1 and TRBJ2-1, with TRBD2 identical over 12 bases. Germline V gene data show CDR1 as MNHNS and CDR2 as SASEGT. This CDR3 is 17 amino acids long. V dropped 6 bases and J dropped 8; count of bases not matched to a gene: 14. The CDR3 reads CASSRGLAGRVEDEQFF. The CDR3 DNA reads as TGTGCCAGCAGCCGCGGACTAGCGGGACGCGTTGAGGATGAGCAGTTCTTC.

This clonotype was counted many times. This chain joins TRBV3-1 and TRBJ2-5; D is possibly TRBD1 (6 bases). Germline CDR1 LGHDT, CDR2 YNNKEL (reference sequence). CDR3 length equals 14 residues. The V gene lost 2 bases and the J gene lost 4 bases, with 11 bases spanning the gap. The CDR3 nucleotides are TGTGCCAGCAGCCAAAGGACAGTGAGAGAGACCCAGTACTTC. As protein: CASSQRTVRETQYF.

The chain links TRBV7-9 to TRBJ2-6; no reliable D call. Germline CDR1 reads SEHNR; CDR2 reads FQNEAQ (reference sequence). CDR3 length equals 15 residues. The V and J ends lost 7 bases and 1 base respectively, with 11 bases between them. Written as DNA, the CDR3 is TGTGCCAGCACTCTCTTTGGATCTGGGGCCAACGTCCTGACTTTC. Translation gives CASTLFGSGANVLTF.

This clonotype was counted at least ten times. The gene calls are TRBV7-9 and TRBJ2-7, with a weak D call TRBD2 (6 bases). CDR3 length equals 16 residues. The V gene lost 1 base and the J gene lost 2 bases, with 15 bases spanning the gap. Germline-derived CDR1 and CDR2 are SEHNR and FQNEAQ (reference sequence). CDR3 protein: CASSLGAGRETYEQYF. The DNA of the CDR3 is TGTGCCAGCAGCTTAGGCGCTGGGCGGGAAACCTACGAGCAGTACTTC.

This clonotype was seen more than once but under ten times. CDR3 DNA sequence: TGCGCCAGCAGTGAACAGGGATTTGTTGATGGCTACACCTTC. Protein product: CASSEQGFVDGYTF. This rearrangement joins TRBV10-2 to TRBJ1-2, with D tentatively TRBD1 (6 bases). V lost 3 bases to trimming and J lost 6 bases, with 14 bases between them. Looked up from germline, CDR1 is WSHSY and CDR2 is SAAADI. The CDR3 is 14 amino acids.

The rearrangement uses TRBV27 and TRBJ2-7; D call uncertain. The length of the CDR3 is 14 residues. Trimming pared 8 bases from V and 0 bases from J, leaving 14 bases between. Germline CDR1 reads MNHEY; CDR2 reads SMNVEV (reference sequence). Here the CDR3 DNA reads TGTGCCAGCGCCCAAGGCCCCAGCTCCTACGAGCAGTACTTC. Its translation: CASAQGPSSYEQYF.

The chain uses TRBV20-1 and TRBJ2-1, with D maybe TRBD2 (6 bases). V lost 2 bases and J lost 3, with 11 bases in between. This CDR3 is built from 14 residues. Germline V gene lookup returns CDR1 DFQATT and CDR2 SNEGSKA (reference sequence). The CDR3 region is CSARIGGSYNEQFF. CDR3 DNA: TGCAGTGCTAGAATAGGAGGGAGCTACAATGAGCAGTTCTTC.

There are many counts of this clonotype. This chain links TRBV13 with TRBJ2-3; D might be TRBD2 (5 bases). The V gene lost 5 bases and the J gene lost 2 bases, with 14 bases spanning the gap. The CDR3 consists of 15 residues. CDR1 is PRHDT, CDR2 FYEKMQ, per germline (reference sequence). The DNA of the CDR3 is TGTGCCAGCAGCCCCTGGGGAGAGAACACAGATACGCAGTATTTT. It is translated as CASSPWGENTDTQYF.

In this sample, this clonotype turned up a few times. J is TRBJ2-7 and V is TRBV28; D remains unclear. Trimming stripped 3 bases from V and 5 bases from J, with 14 bases between. The CDR3 length is 14 residues. Germline CDR1 is MDHEN and CDR2 is SYDVKM. The CDR3 is CASSFVSQDHEQYF. CDR3 nucleotide sequence: TGTGCCAGCAGTTTTGTGTCCCAAGACCACGAGCAGTACTTC.

This clonotype has at least ten counts. The chain couples TRBV6-1 to TRBJ1-6; D ambiguous. The CDR3 has 14 residues. The V and J ends lost 1 base and 7 bases respectively, with 8 bases between them. Germline CDR1 is MNHNS and CDR2 is SASEGT. The CDR3 DNA reads TGTGCCAGCAGTGAAGTTGGGTCGAATTCACCCCTCCACTTT. Amino acid sequence: CASSEVGSNSPLHF.

At least ten counts were recorded for this clonotype. The chain carries TRBV9 and TRBJ1-2; D is unclear. The CDR3 loop spans 14 amino acids. V shed 0 bases and J shed 0 bases, with 6 bases lying between them. The germline CDR1 and CDR2 sequences are SGDLS and YYNGEE. DNA of the CDR3: TGTGCCAGCAGCGTAGGTGGATCTAACTATGGCTACACCTTC. Translated, it gives CASSVGGSNYGYTF.